This T cell receptor beta chain was identified in a study of T cell responses to AZD1222 COVID-19 vaccine. The table came from immunoSEQ multiplex PCR; TCRdb's copy has only in-frame clones and leaves some out. There are about 97,000 clones in the sample; roughly 90% occur only once, and 6.5% to 8% lies in the top ten. With regard to this clone: Its specificity is not known.

Trimming cost V 5 bases and J 1 base; bases outside gene matches: 2. CDR1 and CDR2 (germline): SGHTA, FQGNSA. The CDR3 totals 15 residues. The study's findings and limits: Close to half of all spike-specific TCRs reportedly target regions of the variants that are unmutated. White British people made up most donors, females outnumbered males, and clonal diversity was possibly underestimated.

Sequences were derived from peripheral blood, sampled on day 0 of AZD1222 vaccination. This TCR came from an adult in good health. V gene TRBV7-2 combines with J gene TRBJ2-7; 13 bases match TRBD2. CDR3 protein: CASSRTSGGSYEQYF. In DNA, the CDR3 is TGTGCCAGCAGCCGGACTAGCGGGGGTTCCTACGAGCAGTACTTC.